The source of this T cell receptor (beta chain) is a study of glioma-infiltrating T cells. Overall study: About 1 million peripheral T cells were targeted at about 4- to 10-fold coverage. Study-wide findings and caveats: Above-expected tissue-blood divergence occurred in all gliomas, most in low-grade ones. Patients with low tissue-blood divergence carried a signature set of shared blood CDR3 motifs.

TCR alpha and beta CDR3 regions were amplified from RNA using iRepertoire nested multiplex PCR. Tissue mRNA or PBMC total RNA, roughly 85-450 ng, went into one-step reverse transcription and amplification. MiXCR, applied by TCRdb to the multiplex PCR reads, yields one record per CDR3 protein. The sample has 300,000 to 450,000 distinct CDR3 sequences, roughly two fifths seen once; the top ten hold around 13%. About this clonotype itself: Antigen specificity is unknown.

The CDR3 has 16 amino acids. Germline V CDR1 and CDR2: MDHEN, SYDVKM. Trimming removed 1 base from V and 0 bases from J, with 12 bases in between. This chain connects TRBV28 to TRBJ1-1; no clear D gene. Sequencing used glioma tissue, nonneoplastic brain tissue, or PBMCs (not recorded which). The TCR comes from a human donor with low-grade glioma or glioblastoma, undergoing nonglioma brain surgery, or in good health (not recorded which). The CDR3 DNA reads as TGTGCCAGCAGTTTATTAAGACCGGGCCTGAACACTGAAGCTTTCTTT. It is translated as CASSLLRPGLNTEAFF. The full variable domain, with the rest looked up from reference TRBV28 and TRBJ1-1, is DVKVTQSSRYLVKRTGEKVFLECVQDMDHENMFWYRQDPGLGLRLIYFSYDVKMKEKGDIPEGYSVSREKKERFSLILESASTNQTSMYLCASSLLRPGLNTEAFFGQGTRLTVV.